This T cell receptor (beta chain) was identified in a study of immune characterization of retroperitoneal liposarcoma. This clonotype was found once. A junction boundary mismatches the germline segment, possibly from a read error. Each CDR3 protein gets one entry after TCRdb re-called the PCR reads with MiXCR. The sample lists approximately 11,000 distinct CDR3 sequences; under 35% were seen once. The germline CDR1 and CDR2 sequences are MNHGY and SVAAGI. This CDR3 is 13 amino acids long. The sequence came from a male donor with retroperitoneal liposarcoma. Material for sequencing was tumor tissue. The gene calls are TRBV6-9 and TRBJ2-2; 7 nucleotides agree with TRBD2. The CDR3 nucleotides are TGTGCCAGCTCGGGGGGAAGCACCCGGGAGCTGTTTTTT. Translating gives CASSGGSTRELFF.